The entry below gives a single TCR beta chain sequence along with its context. As yet, its antigen is unknown. The CDR3 contains 13 residues. V was clipped by 3 bases and J by 2 bases, with 8 bases between them. In germline, CDR1 is MNHEY, CDR2 SMNVEV (reference sequence). This record belongs to a study of brain T cells in children with intractable seizures. Whole-study results and caveats: Absence of clones before surgery may stem from lower sequencing depth. HCMV serostatus was not known, and viral specificity came from CDR3 similarity only.

Only in-frame clones appear in the TCRdb table, and some are missing; sequencing was by immunoSEQ multiplex PCR. The table includes roughly 120,000 clones, approximately 94% detected once. The sequenced cases were selected for having the highest brain T cell transcript signatures. Pre-surgery treatment included at least one anti-epileptic drug. The chain links TRBV27 to TRBJ2-7; D remains ambiguous. This sequence originates from a boy in the first two years of life with hemimegalencephaly and intractable seizures. This specimen was peripheral blood, taken at surgery. The CDR3 DNA is TGTGCCAGCAGTTTGGGTAGGCCCTACGAGCAGTACTTC. Protein product: CASSLGRPYEQYF.